A single sample gave rise to the 27 T cell receptor beta chains below, sequenced in a study of T-cell memory formation after mild COVID-19. TCRdb reprocessed the 5' RACE reads with MiXCR, giving one entry per CDR3 protein. The sample gives almost 250,000 distinct CDR3 sequences, 15% to 19% of which show up once; approximately 2.1% is in the top ten. What was sequenced was PBMCs or a T cell subset sorted from them (not recorded which). The source of these receptors is an adult woman who had mild COVID-19 (a few samples of this study predate the infection). Cell type and time point are not known.

The CDR3: CASSSQGGLVTGELFF. The CDR3 nucleotides read TGTGCCAGCAGCTCCCAGGGGGGATTGGTGACCGGGGAGCTGTTTTTT. This rearrangement joins TRBV11-3 to TRBJ2-2, with D possibly being TRBD1 (7 bases). Germline V gene lookup returns CDR1 SGHNT and CDR2 YENEEA. Trimming took 4 bases from V and 5 from J, leaving 17 bases between them. This CDR3 spans 16 amino acids.

In its sample, this clonotype was seen a few times. The chain links TRBV5-1 to TRBJ2-1; TRBD1 or TRBD2 may be the D gene (5 bases each). With 2 bases removed from V and 8 bases from J, the gap between germline ends came to 14 bases. The CDR3 runs 14 residues. CDR1 is SGHRS, CDR2 YFSETQ, per germline. Written as DNA, the CDR3 is TGCGCCAGCAGCTTAGGGACCGGAGAGGATGAGCAGTTCTTC. This translates into CASSLGTGEDEQFF.

This clonotype was counted between two and nine times. V usage is TRBV12-3 or TRBV12-4 and J usage is TRBJ1-5; no definite D call. The CDR3 consists of 15 residues. Trimming shortened V by 6 bases and J by 6 bases, and 18 bases separated the two germline ends. CDR3 sequence (DNA): TGTGCCAGCAGCCCGGGAGCGGGAGTCGGTCAGCCCCAGCATTTT. Its protein is CASSPGAGVGQPQHF.

The rearrangement uses TRBV3-1 and TRBJ2-7; 8 positions agree with TRBD2. With V trimmed by 1 base and J by 2 bases, 4 bases remained unmatched. The CDR3 extends over 15 amino acids. The germline V gene encodes CDR1 LGHDT and CDR2 YNNKEL (reference sequence). This chain's CDR3 is CASSQVPGLAYEQYF. CDR3 nucleotide sequence: TGTGCCAGCAGCCAAGTGCCGGGACTAGCCTACGAGCAGTACTTC.

The CDR3 nucleotides read TGTGCCAGCAGCCATTTCTACGAGCAGTACTTC. This gives the protein CASSHFYEQYF. This chain links TRBV3-1 with TRBJ2-7, with D uncertain. The CDR3 covers 11 residues. The V end lost 3 bases, the J end lost 3 bases, and 3 bases lay between the germline ends. From germline, CDR1 is LGHDT and CDR2 YNNKEL (reference sequence).

V usage is TRBV5-1 and J usage is TRBJ2-1; the D gene is possibly TRBD2 (6 bases). Trimming took off 5 bases at V and 4 bases at J, with 19 bases between the two ends. This CDR3 comprises 16 residues. Germline V gene data show CDR1 as SGHRS and CDR2 as YFSETQ. For the CDR3, the DNA is TGCGCCAGCAGAATAGGCGGGATTTTGACGTACAATGAGCAGTTCTTC. This encodes CASRIGGILTYNEQFF.

This clonotype was counted many times. The V and J genes are TRBV7-8 and TRBJ2-1; no definite D call. The CDR3 has 12 amino acids. The V gene's germline CDR1 is SGHVS and CDR2 FQNEAQ. The ends were cut back, 5 bases at V and 3 bases at J, with 5 bases in the middle. This CDR3 is CASSSRYNEQFF. CDR3 nucleotides: TGTGCCAGCAGCAGTCGCTACAATGAGCAGTTCTTC.

This clonotype occurred many times. The rearrangement uses TRBV5-1 and TRBJ2-6, with no clear D. Trimming took off 0 bases at V and 4 bases at J, with 8 bases between the two ends. This CDR3 has 15 amino acids. The germline gives CDR1 SGHRS, CDR2 YFSETQ. Written as DNA, the CDR3 is TGCGCCAGCAGCTTGGCTGGTGCGGGGGCCAACGTCCTGACTTTC. Translated: CASSLAGAGANVLTF.

This clonotype has only a few counts. The chain uses TRBV20-1 and TRBJ2-1; D unclear. This CDR3 comprises 14 residues. The V gene's germline CDR1 is DFQATT and CDR2 SNEGSKA (reference sequence). The ends were cut back, 5 bases at V and 7 bases at J, with 18 bases in the middle. As DNA, the CDR3 is TGCAGTGCTGGAGCCCTCGTGTGGGGAAATGAGCAGTTCTTC. Its protein product is CSAGALVWGNEQFF.

The rearrangement uses TRBV3-1 and TRBJ1-5; TRBD1 agrees at 10 bases. The CDR3 runs 13 residues. V was clipped by 8 bases and J by 2 bases; unmatched bases: 0. Germline V lookup: CDR1 LGHDT, CDR2 YNNKEL (reference sequence). The CDR3 DNA sequence: TGTGCCAGCGGACAGGGGGGCAATCAGCCCCAGCATTTT. Residues: CASGQGGNQPQHF. Full variable domain (outside the CDR3, taken from reference TRBV3-1 and TRBJ1-5): DTAVSQTPKYLVTQMGNDKSIKCEQNLGHDTMYWYKQDSKKFLKIMFSYNNKELIINETVPNRFSPKSPDKAHLNLHINSLELGDSAVYFCASGQGGNQPQHFGDGTRLSIL.

The chain links TRBV3-1 to TRBJ2-3; D ambiguous. V was cut by 4 bases and J by 5 bases, with 10 bases left in between. Germline loops: CDR1 LGHDT, CDR2 YNNKEL (reference sequence). The CDR3 length is 13 residues. In nucleotides, the CDR3 is TGTGCCAGCAGCCCTACTCGCAAAGATACGCAGTATTTT. Amino acids: CASSPTRKDTQYF.

This clonotype was picked up a small number of times. The chain employs TRBV29-1 and TRBJ2-1; 11 bases align to TRBD2. With V trimmed by 6 bases and J by 0 bases, 13 bases remained unmatched. Germline V gene lookup returns CDR1 SQVTM and CDR2 ANQGSEA. The CDR3 loop spans 18 amino acids. The chain's CDR3 is CSVNLAGGFALSYNEQFF. The CDR3 coding sequence is TGCAGCGTAAATCTAGCGGGAGGTTTCGCGCTCTCCTACAATGAGCAGTTCTTC.

J is TRBJ2-3 and V is TRBV7-2; perhaps TRBD2 as D (7 bases). Germline-derived CDR1 and CDR2 are SGHTA and FQGNSA. This CDR3 has 15 residues. Deletions cut 2 bases from V and 2 bases from J, with 11 bases between. In DNA, the CDR3 is TGTGCCAGCAGCTTAAGGGGGGGGAACACAGATACGCAGTATTTT. As protein: CASSLRGGNTDTQYF.

The chain recombines TRBV6-2 or TRBV6-3 with TRBJ2-3; 7 nucleotides line up with TRBD1. The CDR3 is 14 amino acids. Unmatched junction bases numbered 6, after V lost 5 bases and J lost 4 bases. Germline assignment: CDR1 MNHEY and CDR2 SVGEGT. The CDR3 coding sequence is TGTGCCAGCAGTACCCGACAGGGATCAGATACGCAGTATTTT. Protein product: CASSTRQGSDTQYF.

This clonotype was seen more than once but under ten times. The rearrangement joins TRBV10-3 to TRBJ1-5; no definite D call. The germline V and J ends were trimmed by 6 bases and 3 bases, with 15 bases remaining between them. The CDR3 runs to 15 residues. Germline values: CDR1 ENHRY, CDR2 SYGVKD. DNA of the CDR3: TGTGCCATCAGGGAGACCCAGGCGGACAATCAGCCCCAGCATTTT. Encoded protein: CAIRETQADNQPQHF.

This clonotype was observed a few times. The gene calls are TRBV18 and TRBJ1-3; a possible D gene is TRBD1 (5 bases). The V end was cut by 3 bases, the J end by 0 bases, with 12 bases between. The CDR3 loop spans 16 amino acids. Germline V gives CDR1 KGHSH, CDR2 LQKENI. CDR3 region: CASSPGQLNSGNTIYF. CDR3 nucleotides: TGTGCCAGCTCACCGGGGCAGCTAAACTCTGGAAACACCATATATTTT. Based on the CDR3 plus reference TRBV18 and TRBJ1-3, the full variable domain is NAGVMQNPRHLVRRRGQEARLRCSPMKGHSHVYWYRQLPEEGLKFMVYLQKENIIDESGMPKERFSAEFPKEGPSILRIQQVVRGDSAAYFCASSPGQLNSGNTIYFGEGSWLTVV.

This clonotype was counted between two and nine times. This rearrangement joins TRBV20-1 to TRBJ2-3, with 8 bases aligning to TRBD2. Germline CDR1 and CDR2: DFQATT and SNEGSKA (reference sequence). The CDR3 sequence is 15 residues long. The CDR3 sequence: CSKILAGYSTDTQYF. For the CDR3, the DNA is TGCAGCAAGATCCTAGCGGGCTACAGCACAGATACGCAGTATTTT.

This clonotype was seen a few times. The chain employs TRBV12-3 or TRBV12-4 and TRBJ2-7, with a tentative D call TRBD2 (6 bases). Trimming stripped 4 bases from V and 4 bases from J, with 11 bases between. This CDR3 region has 13 residues. Written as DNA, the CDR3 is TGTGCCAGCAGTTCCAGCGGGCAGTACGAGCAGTACTTC. This codes for CASSSSGQYEQYF.

The chain's CDR3 is CSVGWDYLAKNIQYF. DNA for the CDR3: TGCAGCGTTGGATGGGACTACTTAGCCAAAAACATTCAGTACTTC. The rearrangement uses TRBV29-1 and TRBJ2-4; 7 positions match TRBD2. The CDR3 runs to 15 residues. Germline CDR1 SQVTM, CDR2 ANQGSEA. Germline trimming cut 4 bases from V and 0 bases from J; bases unmatched to any gene: 6. Full variable domain (missing parts from reference TRBV29-1 and TRBJ2-4): SAVISQKPSRDICQRGTSLTIQCQVDSQVTMMFWYRQQPGQSLTLIATANQGSEATYESGFVIDKFPISRPNLTFSTLTVSNMSPEDSSIYLCSVGWDYLAKNIQYFGAGTRLSVL.

This clonotype was observed a few times. This sequence joins TRBV5-1 and TRBJ1-5, with 9 bases that match TRBD1. This CDR3 is 15 amino acids long. Trimming took 0 bases from V and 4 from J; bases not matched to a gene: 2. The germline V gene encodes CDR1 SGHRS and CDR2 YFSETQ. CDR3 in amino acids: CASSLGQGENQPQHF. CDR3 bases: TGCGCCAGCAGCTTGGGACAGGGGGAAAATCAGCCCCAGCATTTT.

V usage is TRBV5-1 and J usage is TRBJ2-1; TRBD1 matches at 7 bases. Trimming took 3 bases from V and 8 from J; bases not matched to a gene: 5. Germline V gene data show CDR1 as SGHRS and CDR2 as YFSETQ. CDR3 size: 13 residues. The CDR3, as DNA: TGCGCCAGCAGCTCGGGACAGCCTGATGAGCAGTTCTTC. Amino acid sequence: CASSSGQPDEQFF.

This clonotype has more than one count but fewer than ten. The V call is TRBV12-3 or TRBV12-4, the J call TRBJ1-5, with no clear D. The length of the CDR3 is 12 residues. V was pared by 7 bases and J by 3 bases, with 7 bases between. CDR3 DNA sequence: TGTGCCAGCACCAGGAACAATCAGCCCCAGCATTTT. It is translated as CASTRNNQPQHF.

This clonotype was observed a handful of times. J is TRBJ2-7 and V is TRBV21-1; the table's D call, TRBD2, has no DNA check behind it. TRBV21-1 is deemed a pseudogene. This CDR3 comprises 15 residues. The CDR3 loop is CASNKLAGAPYEQYF. CDR3 nucleotide sequence: TGTGCCAGCAATAAACTAGCGGGAGCACCCTACGAGCAGTACTTC.

This clonotype has just a few counts. V usage is TRBV30 and J usage is TRBJ1-1, with unresolved D. This CDR3 has 15 residues. The ends were cut back, 2 bases at V and 0 bases at J, with 13 bases in the middle. CDR1 is GTSNPN, CDR2 SVGIG, per germline (reference sequence). CDR3 in amino acids: CAWSRGMFLNTEAFF. For the CDR3, the DNA is TGTGCCTGGAGTAGAGGGATGTTTCTGAACACTGAAGCTTTCTTT.

This rearrangement joins TRBV12-3 or TRBV12-4 to TRBJ1-2, with D uncertain. V shed 5 bases and J shed 8 bases, with 21 bases lying between them. CDR3 length: 15 residues. The CDR3 sequence: CASSPPGDSLAGYTF. DNA of the CDR3: TGTGCCAGCAGTCCCCCAGGAGATTCCCTTGCCGGCTACACCTTC.

V usage is TRBV12-5 and J usage is TRBJ2-5; D unclear. From germline, CDR1 is LGHNT and CDR2 FRNRAP. The CDR3 length is 15 residues. Trimming took 6 bases from V and 5 from J, leaving 19 bases between them. The DNA for the CDR3 is TGTGCTAGTGGCGCCGGGCAGGCTGCTCCGGAGACCCAGTACTTC. Its translation is CASGAGQAAPETQYF.

CDR3 amino acids: CASSLGGAVLSDTQYF. CDR3 DNA sequence: TGTGCCAGCAGCCTCGGGGGGGCGGTACTTTCAGATACGCAGTATTTT. The chain links TRBV4-2 to TRBJ2-3; 8 positions match TRBD2. This CDR3 has 16 residues. CDR1 is LGHNA and CDR2 is YNFKEQ in the germline V gene. Unmatched junction bases numbered 10, after V lost 4 bases and J lost 4 bases.